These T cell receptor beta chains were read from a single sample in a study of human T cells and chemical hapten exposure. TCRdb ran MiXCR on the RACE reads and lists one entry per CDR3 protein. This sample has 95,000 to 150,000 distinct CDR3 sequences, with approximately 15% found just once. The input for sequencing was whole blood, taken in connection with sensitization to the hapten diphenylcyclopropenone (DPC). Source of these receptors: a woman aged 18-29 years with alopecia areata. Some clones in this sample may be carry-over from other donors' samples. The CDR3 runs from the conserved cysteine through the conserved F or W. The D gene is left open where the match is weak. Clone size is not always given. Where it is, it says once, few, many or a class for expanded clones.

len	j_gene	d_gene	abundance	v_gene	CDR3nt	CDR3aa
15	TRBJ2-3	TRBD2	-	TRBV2	TGTGCCAGCAGCCGCCCCAGCGGGGGGACAGATACGCAGTATTTT	CASSRPSGGTDTQYF
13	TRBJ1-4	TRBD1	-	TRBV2	TGTGCCAGCAAAACGCGACAGGGAGAAAAACTGTTTTTT	CASKTRQGEKLFF
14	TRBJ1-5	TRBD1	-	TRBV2	TGTGCCAGCAGTGAACAGGGGGACAATCAGCCCCAGCATTTT	CASSEQGDNQPQHF
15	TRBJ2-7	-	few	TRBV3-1	TGTGCCAGCAGCCAATACAGGTATCGCTCCTACGAGCAGTACTTC	CASSQYRYRSYEQYF
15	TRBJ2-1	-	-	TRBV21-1	TGTGCCAGTATTCCGACGGGGGCGGATTACAATGAGCAGTTCTTC	CASIPTGADYNEQFF
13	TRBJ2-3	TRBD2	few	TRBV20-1	TGCAGTGCGAAACTAGCGGGGGCTCATACGCAGTATTTT	CSAKLAGAHTQYF
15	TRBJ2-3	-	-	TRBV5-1	TGCGCCAGCAGCTTGGGGCTAGCTAGGGTGGATACGCAGTATTTT	CASSLGLARVDTQYF
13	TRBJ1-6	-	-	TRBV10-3	TGTGCCATCGGGAGGGAAAATAATTCACCCCTCCACTTT	CAIGRENNSPLHF
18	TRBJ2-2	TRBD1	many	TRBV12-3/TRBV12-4	TGTGCCAGCAGTTTCGTTTTATCACAGGGGGCTGGAACCGGGGAGCTGTTTTTT	CASSFVLSQGAGTGELFF
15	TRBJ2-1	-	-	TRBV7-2	TGTGCCAGCAGCTTAGGCTTGACAGTCAGTTATGAGCAGTTCTTC	CASSLGLTVSYEQFF
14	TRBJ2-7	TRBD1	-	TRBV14	TGTGCCAGCCGTCAGACAGGGTTCTCCTACGAGCAGTACTTC	CASRQTGFSYEQYF
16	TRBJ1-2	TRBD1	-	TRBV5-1	TGCGCCAGCAGCCCCGAGGGACAGGGGGGCTGGTATGGCTACACCTTC	CASSPEGQGGWYGYTF
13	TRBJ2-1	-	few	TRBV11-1	TGTGCCAGCAGCTTAGGGGCCAACATCGAGCAGTTCTTC	CASSLGANIEQFF
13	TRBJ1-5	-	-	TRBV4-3	TGCGCCAGCAGCCAGTCTCTGGGGGGGCCCCAGCATTTT	CASSQSLGGPQHF
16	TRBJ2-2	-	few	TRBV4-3	TGCGCCAGCAGCCAAGAGGCACCAGGGGCCGTCGGGGAGCTGTTTTTT	CASSQEAPGAVGELFF
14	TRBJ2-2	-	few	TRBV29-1	TGCAGCGTTGAAGATCGGGGGACCACCGGGGAGCTGTTTTTT	CSVEDRGTTGELFF
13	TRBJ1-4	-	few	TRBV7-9	TGTGCCAGCAGCTTAGGCAGGAAGGAAAAACTGTTTTTT	CASSLGRKEKLFF
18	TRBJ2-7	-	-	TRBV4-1	TGCGCCAGCAGCCAAGATTCTATACAGGGCGGCCCCAGTTTCGAGCAGTACTTC	CASSQDSIQGGPSFEQYF
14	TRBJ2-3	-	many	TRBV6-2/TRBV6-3	TGTGCCAGCAGTTACGCCAGGGGCGGAGATACGCAGTATTTT	CASSYARGGDTQYF
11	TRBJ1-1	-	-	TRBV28	TGTGCCAGCAAGGAGAACACTGAAGCTTTCTTT	CASKENTEAFF
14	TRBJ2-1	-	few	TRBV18	TGTGCCAGCTCAGCACAGGGATCCTACAATGAGCAGTTCTTC	CASSAQGSYNEQFF
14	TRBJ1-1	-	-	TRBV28	TGTGCCAGCAGTTTGCCCATTCGAGGCACTGAAGCTTTCTTT	CASSLPIRGTEAFF
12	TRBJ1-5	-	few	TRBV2	TGTGCCAGTGGACAGTCCCATGAGCCCCAGCATTTT	CASGQSHEPQHF
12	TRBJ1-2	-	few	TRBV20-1	TGCAGTGCTAGTTTCTCGGACTATGGCTACACCTTC	CSASFSDYGYTF
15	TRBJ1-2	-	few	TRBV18	TGTGCCAGCTCACCACCGAACAGGGTCGTCTATGGCTACACCTTC	CASSPPNRVVYGYTF
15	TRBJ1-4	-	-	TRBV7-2	TGTGCCAGCAGCTTAATCACGAGCAGACGGGAAAAACTGTTTTTT	CASSLITSRREKLFF
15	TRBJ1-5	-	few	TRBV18	TGTGCCAGCTCACCCGACCGGGGGTCCGGTCAGCCCCAGCATTTT	CASSPDRGSGQPQHF